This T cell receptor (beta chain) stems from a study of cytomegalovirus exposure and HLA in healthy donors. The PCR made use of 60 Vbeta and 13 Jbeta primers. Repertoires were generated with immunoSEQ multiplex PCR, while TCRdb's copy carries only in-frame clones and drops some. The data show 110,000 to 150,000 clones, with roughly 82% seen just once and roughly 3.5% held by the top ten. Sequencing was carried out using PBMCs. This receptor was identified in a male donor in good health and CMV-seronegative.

CDR3 in amino acids: CAIRDTGTAKGAFF. Here the CDR3 DNA reads TGTGCCATCAGAGATACCGGGACAGCAAAGGGAGCTTTCTTT. J is TRBJ1-1 and V is TRBV10-3, with 7 bases that match TRBD1. With V trimmed by 6 bases and J by 10 bases, 14 bases remained unmatched. CDR1 and CDR2 (germline): ENHRY, SYGVKD. This CDR3 spans 14 amino acids.